This T cell receptor beta chain was recovered during a study of cytomegalovirus exposure and HLA in healthy donors. This CDR3 is 11 amino acids long. Germline V gene lookup returns CDR1 MDHEN and CDR2 SYDVKM. The ends were cut back, 10 bases at V and 5 bases at J, with 11 bases in the middle. Use of 60 Vbeta and 13 Jbeta primers characterized the PCR. Repertoires were generated with immunoSEQ multiplex PCR, while TCRdb's copy carries only in-frame clones and drops some. The specimen's table records about 150,000 clones. The sequencing sample was made of PBMCs. The TCR sequence derives from a woman aged 45-65 years in good health and CMV-seronegative. The V call is TRBV28, the J call TRBJ1-1; D unresolved. CDR3: CATQTVTEAFF. The CDR3 nucleotides are TGTGCCACACAGACGGTAACTGAAGCTTTCTTT. Using reference TRBV28 and TRBJ1-1 for the parts outside the CDR3, the full variable domain is DVKVTQSSRYLVKRTGEKVFLECVQDMDHENMFWYRQDPGLGLRLIYFSYDVKMKEKGDIPEGYSVSREKKERFSLILESASTNQTSMYLCATQTVTEAFFGQGTRLTVV.